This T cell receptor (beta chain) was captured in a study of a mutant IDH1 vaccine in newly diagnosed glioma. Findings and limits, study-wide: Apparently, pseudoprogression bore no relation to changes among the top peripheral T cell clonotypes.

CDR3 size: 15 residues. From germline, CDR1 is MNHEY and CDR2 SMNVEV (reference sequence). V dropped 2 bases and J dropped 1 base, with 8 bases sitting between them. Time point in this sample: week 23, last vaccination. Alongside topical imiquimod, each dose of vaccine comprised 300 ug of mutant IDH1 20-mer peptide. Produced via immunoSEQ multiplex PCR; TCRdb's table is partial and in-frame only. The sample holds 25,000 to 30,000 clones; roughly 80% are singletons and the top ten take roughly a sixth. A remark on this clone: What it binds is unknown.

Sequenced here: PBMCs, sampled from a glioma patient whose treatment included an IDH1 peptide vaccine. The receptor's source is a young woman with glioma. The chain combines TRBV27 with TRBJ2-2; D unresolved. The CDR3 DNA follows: TGTGCCAGCAGTTTACGGCTGCGGAACACCGGGGAGCTGTTTTTT. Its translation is CASSLRLRNTGELFF.